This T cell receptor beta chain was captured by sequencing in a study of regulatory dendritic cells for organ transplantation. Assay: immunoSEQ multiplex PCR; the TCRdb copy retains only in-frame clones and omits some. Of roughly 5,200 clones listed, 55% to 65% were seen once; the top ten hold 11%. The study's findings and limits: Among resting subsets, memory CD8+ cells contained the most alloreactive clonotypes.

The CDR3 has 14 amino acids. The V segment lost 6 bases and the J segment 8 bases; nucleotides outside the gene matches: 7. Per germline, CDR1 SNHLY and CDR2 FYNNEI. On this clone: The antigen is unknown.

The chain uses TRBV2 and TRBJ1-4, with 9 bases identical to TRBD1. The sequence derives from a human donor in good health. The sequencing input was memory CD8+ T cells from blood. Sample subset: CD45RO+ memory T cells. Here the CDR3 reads CASRTDRGGEKLFF. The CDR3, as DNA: TGTGCCAGCAGGACCGACAGGGGGGGAGAAAAACTGTTTTTT.